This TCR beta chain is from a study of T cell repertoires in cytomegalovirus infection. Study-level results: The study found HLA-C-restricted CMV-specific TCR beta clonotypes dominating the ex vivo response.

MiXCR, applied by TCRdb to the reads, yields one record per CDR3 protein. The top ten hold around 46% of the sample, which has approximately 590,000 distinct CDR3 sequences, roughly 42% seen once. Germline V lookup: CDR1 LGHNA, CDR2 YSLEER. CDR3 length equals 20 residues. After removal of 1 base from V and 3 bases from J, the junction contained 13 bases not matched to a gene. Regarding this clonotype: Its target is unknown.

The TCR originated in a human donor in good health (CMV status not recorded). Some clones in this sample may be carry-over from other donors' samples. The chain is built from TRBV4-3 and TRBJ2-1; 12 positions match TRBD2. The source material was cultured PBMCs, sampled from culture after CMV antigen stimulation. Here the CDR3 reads CASSQVFSRTSGEDYNEQFF. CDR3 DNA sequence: TGCGCCAGCAGCCAAGTTTTTTCTCGGACTAGCGGGGAAGACTACAATGAGCAGTTCTTC.